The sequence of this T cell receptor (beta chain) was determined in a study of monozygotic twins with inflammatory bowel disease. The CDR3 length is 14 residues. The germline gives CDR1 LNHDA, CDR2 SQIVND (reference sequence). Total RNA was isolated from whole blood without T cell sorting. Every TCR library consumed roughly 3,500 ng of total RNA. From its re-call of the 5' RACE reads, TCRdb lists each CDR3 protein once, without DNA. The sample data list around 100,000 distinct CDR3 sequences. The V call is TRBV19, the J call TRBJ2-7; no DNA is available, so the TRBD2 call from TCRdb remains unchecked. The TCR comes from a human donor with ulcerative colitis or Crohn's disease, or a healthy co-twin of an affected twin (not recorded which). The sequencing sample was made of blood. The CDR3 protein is CASSTLAGGYEQYF.